This TCR beta chain came from a study of T cell responses to AZD1222 COVID-19 vaccine. Study findings and constraints: Regions 160-218 and 743-854 dominated among vaccine-associated CD4 TCRs spanning spike. White British donors predominated, females outnumbered males, and clonal diversity was possibly underestimated.

Some clones are missing from TCRdb's copy, which holds only in-frame ones; the method was immunoSEQ multiplex PCR. Of about 82,000 clones in the sample, 75% to 90% were seen once. Points on this clone: Its antigen is unidentified.

The length of the CDR3 is 13 residues. Germline CDR1 LNHNV, CDR2 YYDKDF (reference sequence). V was clipped by 0 bases and J by 15 bases, with 15 bases between them. V and J are TRBV15 and TRBJ2-1; D is perhaps TRBD1 (5 bases). The starting material was peripheral blood, obtained on day 0 of AZD1222 vaccination. The sequence came from an adult in good health. The CDR3 is CATSRDRDSTAFF. CDR3 sequence (DNA): TGTGCCACCAGCAGAGATCGTGACAGTACGGCGTTCTTC. Full variable domain (remainder filled in from reference TRBV15 and TRBJ2-1): DAMVIQNPRYQVTQFGKPVTLSCSQTLNHNVMYWYQQKSSQAPKLLFHYYDKDFNNEADTPDNFQSRRPNTSFCFLDIRSPGLGDTAMYLCATSRDRDSTAFFGPGTRLTVL.